The T cell receptor (beta chain) described here comes from a study of T cell changes during pregnancy in multiple sclerosis. The CDR3 totals 15 residues. V lost 1 base, J lost 1 base, and 10 bases lay in between. Germline CDR1 reads SGHRS; CDR2 reads YFSETQ. This table comes from immunoSEQ multiplex PCR, and its TCRdb copy is limited to in-frame clones, with some not included. In the table there are around 40,000 clones, about 91% of which are singletons. The TCR sequence derives from a female donor in good health, enrolled as a control in a pregnancy study. V usage is TRBV5-1 and J usage is TRBJ2-3; TRBD2 is a possible D gene (6 bases). Source: CD4+ T cells from peripheral blood mononuclear cells, taken in the third trimester of pregnancy. In DNA, the CDR3 is TGCGCCAGCAGCTTGCCAGCGGGCCGCACAGATACGCAGTATTTT. It is translated as CASSLPAGRTDTQYF.